This TCR beta chain was sequenced in a study of T cells after yellow fever vaccination. Study-wide results and caveats: Weaker overall, the secondary response nonetheless peaked faster (day 5 versus 15). Some clonotypes, a small share, were shared between CD4 and CD8 compartments.

This CDR3 spans 11 amino acids. The germline V gene encodes CDR1 SQVTM and CDR2 ANQGSEA. Trimming cost V 6 bases and J 6 bases, with 12 bases left between them. A word on this clonotype: Its antigen is unidentified.

Generation of TCR cDNA used 5'RACE template switching (which added a universal primer site and UMIs). MiXCR was run by TCRdb on the 5' RACE reads, yielding one entry per CDR3 protein. The table records 600,000 to 750,000 distinct CDR3 sequences, 9% to 15% of them present only once. The sequences come from PBMCs, collected on the day of the yellow fever booster vaccination. The source of this sequence is a man aged 25-40 years who received the YFV17D yellow fever vaccine. This chain connects TRBV29-1 to TRBJ2-7; tentatively, D is TRBD1 (5 bases). The CDR3 coding sequence is TGCAGCGTGATAAGGGGTTCCGAGCAGTACTTC. Its protein is CSVIRGSEQYF.